This T cell receptor (beta chain) was sequenced during a study of blood T cell repertoires in COVID-19. About the study: Collection of acute and convalescent COVID-19 samples took place in the United States, Italy and Spain.

Original methodology: The assay estimated nucleated cells by amplifying reference gene primers. Repertoires were generated with immunoSEQ multiplex PCR, while TCRdb's copy carries only in-frame clones and drops some. V and J calls and clone size are those listed in that table; D and trimming were worked out from the DNA. This table holds 150,000 or so clones, 88% found once. This clone came up a few times. The CDR3 runs 15 residues. Germline assignment: CDR1 MDHEN and CDR2 SYDVKM. The J segment lost 2 bases and the V segment lost 3 bases, leaving 2 bases of the junction unmatched. This TCR was sampled from a man in his fifties with acute or convalescent COVID-19. This rearrangement joins TRBV28 to TRBJ2-7; 12 bases are shared with TRBD2. Sequencing input: peripheral blood. CDR3 nucleotides: TGTGCCAGCAGTTTGACTAGCGGGAGTCCCTACGAGCAGTACTTC. Its translation is CASSLTSGSPYEQYF.